Shown below are 17 T cell receptor beta chains from a single sample sequenced in a study of post-analysis software for immune sequencing data. General study results and limits: With TRBV5-6, TRBV5-1 and TRBV20-1 included, about five TRBV segments were more frequent in patients than in controls.

Each TCR beta cDNA library carried unique molecular identifiers. Each CDR3 protein gets one entry after TCRdb re-called the PCR reads with MiXCR. The sample has 650,000 to 850,000 distinct CDR3 sequences, about half seen once; the top ten hold around 4.7%. Which antigens these TCRs recognize remains unknown. Sequenced material: blood. The receptors originated from a girl aged 10 to 17 with multiple sclerosis.

This clonotype has more than one count but fewer than ten. V and J are TRBV10-3 and TRBJ1-1, with D perhaps TRBD1 (5 bases). Deletions cut 6 bases from V and 0 bases from J, with 11 bases between. The CDR3 loop spans 14 amino acids. Germline V lookup: CDR1 ENHRY, CDR2 SYGVKD. In DNA, the CDR3 is TGTGCCATCAGGGGACCGTCGATGAACACTGAAGCTTTCTTT. It encodes CAIRGPSMNTEAFF.

CDR3 DNA: TGCGCCAGCAGCTTGGTGACAGGGTCTGGGGAGACCCAGTACTTC. Amino acids: CASSLVTGSGETQYF. The genes are TRBV5-1 and TRBJ2-5; 7 bases fit TRBD1. The junction had 7 bases not matched to a gene; V was cut back by 0 bases and J by 5 bases. Germline-derived CDR1 and CDR2 are SGHRS and YFSETQ. This CDR3 is built from 15 residues. The full variable domain, completed using reference TRBV5-1 and TRBJ2-5, is KAGVTQTPRYLIKTRGQQVTLSCSPISGHRSVSWYQQTPGQGLQFLFEYFSETQRNKGNFPGRFSGRQFSNSRSEMNVSTLELGDSALYLCASSLVTGSGETQYFGPGTRLLVL.

The rearrangement joins TRBV19 to TRBJ1-2, with 9 bases aligning to TRBD1. The germline V gene has CDR1 LNHDA and CDR2 SQIVND (reference sequence). The CDR3 is made up of 16 amino acids. J lost 3 bases, V lost 1 base, and 6 bases had no gene match. The CDR3 is CASSIGDRVVYYGYTF. CDR3 DNA sequence: TGTGCCAGTAGTATAGGGGACAGGGTCGTATACTATGGCTACACCTTC.

This clonotype was counted only a few times. This chain joins TRBV29-1 and TRBJ1-2; 9 nucleotides match TRBD1. CDR1 and CDR2 from the germline V gene are SQVTM and ANQGSEA. This CDR3 comprises 12 residues. Unmatched junction bases numbered 1, after V lost 4 bases and J lost 4 bases. CDR3 sequence: CSVVDRGYGYTF. The CDR3 bases are TGCAGCGTTGTGGACAGGGGCTATGGCTACACCTTC. The full variable domain, rest sourced from reference TRBV29-1 and TRBJ1-2, is SAVISQKPSRDICQRGTSLTIQCQVDSQVTMMFWYRQQPGQSLTLIATANQGSEATYESGFVIDKFPISRPNLTFSTLTVSNMSPEDSSIYLCSVVDRGYGYTFGSGTRLTVV.

The rearrangement uses TRBV12-3 or TRBV12-4 and TRBJ2-1, with D possibly being TRBD1 (5 bases). The CDR3 is 10 residues long. Between the trimmed V and J ends, which lost 2 bases and 12 bases, there was a span of 5 bases. The CDR3 is CASSLRGQFF. Written as DNA, the CDR3 is TGTGCCAGCAGTTTAAGGGGGCAGTTCTTC.

This clonotype was seen more than once but under ten times. Germline and junction disagree at one end, which may indicate a read error. The chain joins TRBV9 to TRBJ2-7, with D perhaps matching TRBD1 (5 bases). The CDR3 covers 14 residues. CDR1 is SGDLS and CDR2 is YYNGEE in the germline V gene. This CDR3 is CASSVAAGNYEQYF. DNA of the CDR3: TGTGCCAGCAGTGTAGCAGCAGGGAACTACGAGCAGTACTTC.

This clonotype was recorded once. The chain has TRBV3-1 and TRBJ1-5; D not resolved. V was trimmed by 1 base and J by 5 bases, leaving 12 bases between them. The CDR3 totals 15 residues. CDR1 and CDR2 from the germline V gene are LGHDT and YNNKEL (reference sequence). The CDR3, as DNA: TGTGCCAGCAGCCAAGGAGGGTCGGGCGATCAGCCCCAGCATTTT. Translation gives CASSQGGSGDQPQHF.

The J gene is TRBJ2-2, the V gene TRBV9, with D possibly TRBD2 on 6 matching bases. V lost 4 bases and J lost 1, with 14 bases in between. The CDR3 has 16 residues. Germline CDR1 and CDR2: SGDLS and YYNGEE. The CDR3 DNA is TGTGCCAGCAGCCCGAGGAGGCGGGAGAACACCGGGGAGCTGTTTTTT. Its protein is CASSPRRRENTGELFF.

This clonotype came up a few times. The chain joins TRBV20-1 to TRBJ1-2; D not certain. Trimming cost V 6 bases and J 4 bases, with 24 bases left between them. The CDR3 is 16 residues long. Germline CDR1 reads DFQATT; CDR2 reads SNEGSKA (reference sequence). The CDR3 DNA follows: TGCAGTGCCCTTAACCGCGGGCCCCACGGGGTCTATGGCTACACCTTC. Its translation: CSALNRGPHGVYGYTF.

This clonotype occurred a few times. The rearrangement links TRBV3-1 to TRBJ2-4; 9 bases line up with TRBD1. In germline, CDR1 is LGHDT, CDR2 YNNKEL (reference sequence). Trimming cost V 0 bases and J 1 base; bases outside gene matches: 13. This CDR3 region has 20 residues. The CDR3 here is CASSQDGGQGTPLAKNIQYF. In nucleotides, the CDR3 is TGTGCCAGCAGCCAAGACGGGGGACAGGGTACTCCCCTGGCCAAAAACATTCAGTACTTC.

V usage is TRBV27 and J usage is TRBJ2-1; D possibly corresponds to TRBD1 (5 bases). V lost 4 bases to trimming and J lost 6 bases, with 10 bases between them. The CDR3 is made up of 13 amino acids. Looked up from germline, CDR1 is MNHEY and CDR2 is SMNVEV (reference sequence). The CDR3 protein is CASSWVGVNEQFF. The CDR3 DNA reads as TGTGCCAGCAGTTGGGTAGGGGTCAATGAGCAGTTCTTC.

In its sample, this clonotype was seen a few times. The V and J genes are TRBV27 and TRBJ2-5; D call uncertain. This CDR3 contains 14 residues. Germline-derived CDR1 and CDR2 are MNHEY and SMNVEV (reference sequence). The V end lost 6 bases, the J end lost 5 bases, and 16 bases lay between the germline ends. The CDR3 reads CASSSYQARETQYF. The CDR3 DNA follows: TGTGCCAGCAGCTCTTACCAAGCGCGGGAGACCCAGTACTTC.

The gene calls are TRBV24-1 and TRBJ2-1; 10 positions agree with TRBD2. Germline CDR1 is KGHDR and CDR2 is SFDVKD. J gave up 6 bases and V 3 bases, and 7 bases lay outside the gene matches. This CDR3 has 16 residues. DNA for the CDR3: TGTGCCACCAGTGATCACACTAGCGGGAAAGGCAATGAGCAGTTCTTC. Protein product: CATSDHTSGKGNEQFF.

This sequence joins TRBV7-2 and TRBJ2-1; 9 positions agree with TRBD1. Per germline, CDR1 SGHTA and CDR2 FQGNSA. The CDR3 spans 13 residues. The J segment lost 12 bases and the V segment lost 10 bases, leaving 13 bases of the junction unmatched. The CDR3 sequence is CAIPVPGQGTQFF. The CDR3 region has the DNA TGTGCCATCCCGGTCCCGGGACAGGGCACGCAGTTCTTC. The variable domain in full, with the rest retrieved from reference TRBV7-2 and TRBJ2-1, is GAGVSQSPSNKVTEKGKDVELRCDPISGHTALYWYRQSLGQGLEFLIYFQGNSAPDKSGLPSDRFSAERTGGSVSTLTIQRTQQEDSAVYLCAIPVPGQGTQFFGPGTRLTVL.

The chain recombines TRBV5-1 with TRBJ2-1, with TRBD2 matching 7 bases. V lost 1 base to trimming and J lost 5 bases; unmatched junction nucleotides: 9. CDR1 and CDR2 (germline): SGHRS, YFSETQ. The CDR3 has 16 residues. In DNA form, the CDR3 reads TGCGCCAGCAGCTTGCGGCTAGCGGACCTCCACAATGAGCAGTTCTTC. Translated: CASSLRLADLHNEQFF. The full variable domain, rest sourced from reference TRBV5-1 and TRBJ2-1, is KAGVTQTPRYLIKTRGQQVTLSCSPISGHRSVSWYQQTPGQGLQFLFEYFSETQRNKGNFPGRFSGRQFSNSRSEMNVSTLELGDSALYLCASSLRLADLHNEQFFGPGTRLTVL.

This clonotype has a handful of counts. The chain is built from TRBV5-5 and TRBJ2-3; 8 bases line up with TRBD1. V dropped 0 bases and J dropped 5; count of bases not matched to a gene: 5. Germline loops: CDR1 SGHKS, CDR2 YYEKEE (reference sequence). The CDR3 runs to 15 residues. The CDR3 region is CASSLDQGAGDTQYF. In DNA, the CDR3 is TGTGCCAGCAGCTTGGACCAGGGGGCGGGAGATACGCAGTATTTT.

The gene calls are TRBV5-1 and TRBJ2-1, with unresolved D. The CDR3 runs 14 residues. V was shortened by 4 bases and J by 7 bases, with 15 bases between the two germline ends. Germline V gives CDR1 SGHRS, CDR2 YFSETQ. The CDR3 sequence is CASSLSRAANEQFF. CDR3 nucleotides: TGCGCCAGCAGCCTATCCCGGGCCGCGAATGAGCAGTTCTTC.